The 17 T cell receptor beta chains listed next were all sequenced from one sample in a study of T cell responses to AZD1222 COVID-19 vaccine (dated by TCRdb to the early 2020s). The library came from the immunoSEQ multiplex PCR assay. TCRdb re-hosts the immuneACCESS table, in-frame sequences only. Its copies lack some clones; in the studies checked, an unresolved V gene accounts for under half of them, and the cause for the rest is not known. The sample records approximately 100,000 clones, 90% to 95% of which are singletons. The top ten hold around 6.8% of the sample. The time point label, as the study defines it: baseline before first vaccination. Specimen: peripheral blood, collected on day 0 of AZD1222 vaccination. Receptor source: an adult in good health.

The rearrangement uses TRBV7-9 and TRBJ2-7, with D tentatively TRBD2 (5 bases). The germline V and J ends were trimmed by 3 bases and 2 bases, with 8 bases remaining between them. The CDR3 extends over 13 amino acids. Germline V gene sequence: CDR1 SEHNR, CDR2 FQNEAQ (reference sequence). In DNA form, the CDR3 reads TGTGCCAGCAGCTTCGGGGTCCCCTACGAGCAGTACTTC. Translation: CASSFGVPYEQYF.

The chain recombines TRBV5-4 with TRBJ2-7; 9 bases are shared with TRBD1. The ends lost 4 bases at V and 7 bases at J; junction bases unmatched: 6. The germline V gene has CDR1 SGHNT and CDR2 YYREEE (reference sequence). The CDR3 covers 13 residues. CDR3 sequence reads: CASSLQGAEEQYF. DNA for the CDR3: TGTGCCAGCAGCCTACAGGGGGCGGAAGAGCAGTACTTC.

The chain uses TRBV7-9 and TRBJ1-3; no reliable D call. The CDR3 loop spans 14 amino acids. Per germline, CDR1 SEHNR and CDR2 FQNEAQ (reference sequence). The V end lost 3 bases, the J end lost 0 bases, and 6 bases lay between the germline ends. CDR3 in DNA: TGTGCCAGCAGCTTCGCGAGCTCTGGAAACACCATATATTTT. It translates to CASSFASSGNTIYF.

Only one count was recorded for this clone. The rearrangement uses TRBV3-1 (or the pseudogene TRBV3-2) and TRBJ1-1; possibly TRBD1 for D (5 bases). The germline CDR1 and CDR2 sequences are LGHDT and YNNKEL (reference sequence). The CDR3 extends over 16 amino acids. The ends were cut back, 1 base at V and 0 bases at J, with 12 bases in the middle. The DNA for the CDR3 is TGTGCCAGCAGCCAAGCGTGGACGGACATGAACACTGAAGCTTTCTTT. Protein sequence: CASSQAWTDMNTEAFF.

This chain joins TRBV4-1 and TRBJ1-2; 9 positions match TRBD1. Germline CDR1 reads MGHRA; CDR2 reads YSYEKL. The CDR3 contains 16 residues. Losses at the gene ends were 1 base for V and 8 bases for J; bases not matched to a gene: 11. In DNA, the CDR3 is TGCGCCAGCAGCCAAGTGTCATGGGACAGGGCTGACGGCTACACCTTC. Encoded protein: CASSQVSWDRADGYTF.

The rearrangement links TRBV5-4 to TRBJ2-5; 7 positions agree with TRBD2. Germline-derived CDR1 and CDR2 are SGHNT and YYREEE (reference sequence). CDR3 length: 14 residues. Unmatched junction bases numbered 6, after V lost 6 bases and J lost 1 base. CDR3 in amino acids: CASNKRGAQETQYF. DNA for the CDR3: TGTGCCAGCAACAAGCGGGGTGCCCAAGAGACCCAGTACTTC.

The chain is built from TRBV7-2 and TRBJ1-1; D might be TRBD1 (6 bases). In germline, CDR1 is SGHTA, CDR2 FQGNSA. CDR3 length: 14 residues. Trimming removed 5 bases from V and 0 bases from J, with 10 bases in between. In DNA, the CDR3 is TGTGCCAGCAGCCGGACAGCCCTGAACACTGAAGCTTTCTTT. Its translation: CASSRTALNTEAFF.

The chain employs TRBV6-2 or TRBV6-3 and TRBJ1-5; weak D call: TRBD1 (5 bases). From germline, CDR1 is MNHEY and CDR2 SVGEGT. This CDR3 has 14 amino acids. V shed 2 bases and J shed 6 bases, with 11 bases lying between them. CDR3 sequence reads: CASSYGGGRQPQHF. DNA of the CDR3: TGTGCCAGCAGTTACGGCGGGGGTCGTCAGCCCCAGCATTTT.

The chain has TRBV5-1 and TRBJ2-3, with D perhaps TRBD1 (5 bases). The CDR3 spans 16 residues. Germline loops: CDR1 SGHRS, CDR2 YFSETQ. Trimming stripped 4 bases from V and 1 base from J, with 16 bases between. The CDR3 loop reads CASSRKEQARTDTQYF. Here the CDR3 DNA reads TGCGCCAGCAGCCGTAAGGAACAGGCACGCACAGATACGCAGTATTTT.

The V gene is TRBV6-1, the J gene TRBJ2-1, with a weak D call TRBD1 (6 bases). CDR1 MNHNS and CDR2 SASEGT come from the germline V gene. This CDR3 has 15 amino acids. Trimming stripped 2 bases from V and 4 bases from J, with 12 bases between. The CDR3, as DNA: TGTGCCAGCAGTGAACCCGGTAGGGGGTACAATGAGCAGTTCTTC. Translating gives CASSEPGRGYNEQFF.

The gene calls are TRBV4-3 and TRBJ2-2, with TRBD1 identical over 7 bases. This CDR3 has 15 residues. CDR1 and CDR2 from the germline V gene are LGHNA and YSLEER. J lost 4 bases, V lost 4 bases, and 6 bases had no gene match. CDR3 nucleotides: TGCGCCAGCAGCCCCGGCCGACAGGGCACCGGGGAGCTGTTTTTT. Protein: CASSPGRQGTGELFF.

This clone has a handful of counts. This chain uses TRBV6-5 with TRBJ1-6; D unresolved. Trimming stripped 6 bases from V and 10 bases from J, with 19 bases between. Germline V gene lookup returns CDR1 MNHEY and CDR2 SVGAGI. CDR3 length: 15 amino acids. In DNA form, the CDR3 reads TGTGCCAGCAGGCTAAGGGATGCTCTAGCGTCACCCCTCCACTTT. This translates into CASRLRDALASPLHF.

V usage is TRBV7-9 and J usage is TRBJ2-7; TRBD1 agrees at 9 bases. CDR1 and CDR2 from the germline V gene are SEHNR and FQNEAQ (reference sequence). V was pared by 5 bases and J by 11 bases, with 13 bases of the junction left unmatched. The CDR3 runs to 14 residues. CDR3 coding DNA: TGTGCCAGCAGCGCGGGACAGGGTCTGGGGAGTGAGTACTTC. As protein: CASSAGQGLGSEYF. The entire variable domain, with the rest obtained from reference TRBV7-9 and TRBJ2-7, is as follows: DTGVSQNPRHKITKRGQNVTFRCDPISEHNRLYWYRQTLGQGPEFLTYFQNEAQLEKSRLLSDRFSAERPKGSFSTLEIQRTEQGDSAMYLCASSAGQGLGSEYFGPGTRLTVT.

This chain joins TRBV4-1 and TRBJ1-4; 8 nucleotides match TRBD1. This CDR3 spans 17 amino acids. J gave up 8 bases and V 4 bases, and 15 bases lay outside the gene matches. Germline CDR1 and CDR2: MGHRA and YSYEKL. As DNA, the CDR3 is TGCGCCAGCAGCCCACCCATTGGGGGGACAGGAGGGGAAAAACTGTTTTTT. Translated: CASSPPIGGTGGEKLFF.

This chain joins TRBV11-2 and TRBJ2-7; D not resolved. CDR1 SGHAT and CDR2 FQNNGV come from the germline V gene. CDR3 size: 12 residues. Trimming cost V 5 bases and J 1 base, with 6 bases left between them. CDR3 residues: CASSRLSYEQYF. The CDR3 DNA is TGTGCCAGCAGCAGGTTATCCTACGAGCAGTACTTC.

CDR3 nucleotide sequence: TGCAGCGGCACCGGGACAGGGATCTACGAGCAGTACTTC. Translated: CSGTGTGIYEQYF. V is TRBV29-1 and J is TRBJ2-7; 9 nucleotides line up with TRBD1. The germline V gene has CDR1 SQVTM and CDR2 ANQGSEA. Trimming cost V 7 bases and J 3 bases; bases outside gene matches: 7. The CDR3 length is 13 residues.

As DNA, the CDR3 is TGTGCCAGCAGTGAAATTGGGGGATCCGTAGAAAAACTGTTTTTT. It is translated as CASSEIGGSVEKLFF. The V gene is TRBV2, the J gene TRBJ1-4; TRBD1 is a possible D gene (5 bases). This CDR3 region has 15 residues. CDR1 and CDR2 from the germline V gene are SNHLY and FYNNEI. V was trimmed by 2 bases and J by 8 bases, leaving 15 bases between them.